This is a list of T cell receptor beta chains from one sample in a study of memory CD4+ T cells and cytomegalovirus serostatus. Clones were sequenced by immunoSEQ multiplex PCR, and TCRdb holds only the in-frame ones, with some missing. This table holds some 52,000 clones, just under 80% found once. The sequenced sample was memory CD4+ T cells from blood. These receptors were taken from an adult in good health and CMV-seronegative. Both conserved end residues are part of each CDR3. D genes are given only for firm matches. Some rows have no size entry. The others give once, few or many, or a class for an expanded clone.

abundance: once
j_gene: TRBJ1-1
d_gene: -
v_gene: TRBV7-9
CDR3nt: TGTGCCAGCAGCTTAGGACTAGTCACTGAAGCTTTCTTT
CDR3aa: CASSLGLVTEAFF

abundance: -
j_gene: TRBJ1-5
d_gene: -
v_gene: TRBV18
CDR3nt: TGTGCCAGCTCACCTTACGGCGGAAATCAGCCCCAGCATTTT
CDR3aa: CASSPYGGNQPQHF

abundance: -
j_gene: TRBJ2-7
d_gene: -
v_gene: TRBV7-6
CDR3nt: TGTGCCAGCAGTCCTGGCACCTACGAGCAGTACTTC
CDR3aa: CASSPGTYEQYF

abundance: -
j_gene: TRBJ2-1
d_gene: -
v_gene: TRBV21-1
CDR3nt: TGTGCCAGCAGCAAAATAGCCGAGACGGGGAGCTCCTACAATGAGCAGTTCTTC
CDR3aa: CASSKIAETGSSYNEQFF

abundance: few
j_gene: TRBJ2-7
d_gene: TRBD1
v_gene: TRBV9
CDR3nt: TGTGCCAGCAGCGTGACAGGGAGTTCCTACGAGCAGTACTTC
CDR3aa: CASSVTGSSYEQYF

abundance: once
j_gene: TRBJ2-7
d_gene: TRBD1
v_gene: TRBV11-2
CDR3nt: TGTGCCAGCAGCTTAGAGAGGGGGCGCTACGAGCAGTACTTC
CDR3aa: CASSLERGRYEQYF

abundance: -
j_gene: TRBJ1-3
d_gene: -
v_gene: TRBV30
CDR3nt: TGTGCCTGGAGTGGGATGTTGGGAAACACCATATATTTT
CDR3aa: CAWSGMLGNTIYF

abundance: -
j_gene: TRBJ1-4
d_gene: -
v_gene: TRBV11-2
CDR3nt: TGTGCCAGCAGCTCCCCGAGGGGTCGAGAAAAACTGTTTTTT
CDR3aa: CASSSPRGREKLFF

abundance: -
j_gene: TRBJ2-7
d_gene: -
v_gene: TRBV20-1
CDR3nt: TGCAGTGCTAGAAGGGGAGGCGAGCAGTACTTC
CDR3aa: CSARRGGEQYF

abundance: -
j_gene: TRBJ2-7
d_gene: -
v_gene: TRBV27
CDR3nt: TGTGCCAGCAGTTTATTTGGGGGCTACGAGCAGTACTTC
CDR3aa: CASSLFGGYEQYF

abundance: once
j_gene: TRBJ2-5
d_gene: TRBD1
v_gene: TRBV7-2
CDR3nt: TGTGCCAGCAGCTGGGGACAGGGTCGGGTGGAGACCCAGTACTTC
CDR3aa: CASSWGQGRVETQYF

abundance: -
j_gene: TRBJ1-1
d_gene: -
v_gene: TRBV6-5
CDR3nt: TGTGCCAGCAGTTACGGTGTTGAAGCTTTCTTT
CDR3aa: CASSYGVEAFF

abundance: -
j_gene: TRBJ1-1
d_gene: -
v_gene: TRBV19
CDR3nt: TGTGCCAGTATGGGCCCACAGGGTTATACTGAAGCTTTCTTT
CDR3aa: CASMGPQGYTEAFF

abundance: -
j_gene: TRBJ1-2
d_gene: -
v_gene: TRBV5-1
CDR3nt: TGCGCCAGCAGCTTGCGCAGAACGGACCCCACGGGGGGCTACACCTTC
CDR3aa: CASSLRRTDPTGGYTF

abundance: -
j_gene: TRBJ1-5
d_gene: -
v_gene: TRBV18
CDR3nt: TGTGCCAGCTCACCACCTGATAGGGTTCGCCAGCCCCAGCATTTT
CDR3aa: CASSPPDRVRQPQHF

abundance: -
j_gene: TRBJ1-4
d_gene: -
v_gene: TRBV28
CDR3nt: TGTGCCAGCAGTTCCGGCGGGCAAAGAAAACTGTTTTTT
CDR3aa: CASSSGGQRKLFF

abundance: -
j_gene: TRBJ2-7
d_gene: -
v_gene: TRBV5-6
CDR3nt: TGTGCCAGCACCCTGAGTCCCCGGGAAGCCGAGCAGTACTTC
CDR3aa: CASTLSPREAEQYF

abundance: few
j_gene: TRBJ2-3
d_gene: -
v_gene: TRBV6-6
CDR3nt: TGTGCCAGCAGCCCTGGCCAAAGGGTTGAAACAGATACGCAGTATTTT
CDR3aa: CASSPGQRVETDTQYF

abundance: -
j_gene: TRBJ1-6
d_gene: -
v_gene: TRBV19
CDR3nt: TGTGCCAGTAGTTTCGGAGATTCACCCCTCCACTTT
CDR3aa: CASSFGDSPLHF

abundance: -
j_gene: TRBJ1-3
d_gene: -
v_gene: TRBV5-1
CDR3nt: TGCGCCAGCAGCTTGGCACGCGGTGACGGACGCTCTGGAAACACCATATATTTT
CDR3aa: CASSLARGDGRSGNTIYF

abundance: -
j_gene: TRBJ1-6
d_gene: TRBD1
v_gene: TRBV6-5
CDR3nt: TGTGCCAGCGGACAGGCAGGCTCCTATAATTCACCCCTCCACTTT
CDR3aa: CASGQAGSYNSPLHF

abundance: -
j_gene: TRBJ2-1
d_gene: -
v_gene: TRBV6-4
CDR3nt: TGTGCCAGCAGTCATAGGCCCCAGAGCTCCTACAATGAGCAGTTCTTC
CDR3aa: CASSHRPQSSYNEQFF

abundance: -
j_gene: TRBJ1-3
d_gene: -
v_gene: TRBV15
CDR3nt: TGTGCCACCACCCAAGACAGGAGCTGGGGAAACACCATATATTTT
CDR3aa: CATTQDRSWGNTIYF

abundance: -
j_gene: TRBJ1-1
d_gene: -
v_gene: TRBV2
CDR3nt: TGTGCCAGCAGCCTCGACACGAACACTGAAGCTTTCTTT
CDR3aa: CASSLDTNTEAFF

abundance: medium-sized
j_gene: TRBJ1-5
d_gene: -
v_gene: TRBV6-4
CDR3nt: TGTGCCAGCAGTGTCGAAGCAGATGGACAGCCCCAGCATTTT
CDR3aa: CASSVEADGQPQHF

abundance: -
j_gene: TRBJ1-3
d_gene: -
v_gene: TRBV18
CDR3nt: TGTGCCAGCTCGCGCGACAGAGGTGCTGGAAACACCATATATTTT
CDR3aa: CASSRDRGAGNTIYF

abundance: -
j_gene: TRBJ1-1
d_gene: TRBD1
v_gene: TRBV27
CDR3nt: TGTGCCAGCAGTTCATACTCAGGGGGCACTGAAGCTTTCTTT
CDR3aa: CASSSYSGGTEAFF

abundance: -
j_gene: TRBJ2-1
d_gene: TRBD2
v_gene: TRBV5-8
CDR3nt: TGTGCCAGCAGCTTAGGACTAGCCTGGCAGTTCTTC
CDR3aa: CASSLGLAWQFF

abundance: -
j_gene: TRBJ2-1
d_gene: -
v_gene: TRBV6-1
CDR3nt: TGTGCCAGCAGTGAATACAGGGTCTCCTACAATGAGCAGTTCTTC
CDR3aa: CASSEYRVSYNEQFF

abundance: -
j_gene: TRBJ2-1
d_gene: TRBD1
v_gene: TRBV12-5
CDR3nt: TGTGCTAGCAAGACAGGGAACTACAATGAGCAGTTCTTC
CDR3aa: CASKTGNYNEQFF

abundance: -
j_gene: TRBJ1-5
d_gene: -
v_gene: TRBV5-5
CDR3nt: TGTGCCAGCAGCTTGGCTGGGCCCAATCAGCCCCAGCATTTT
CDR3aa: CASSLAGPNQPQHF